Below, 31 T cell receptor beta chains from the same sample are listed, as sequenced in a study of blood T cell repertoires in COVID-19. Some clones are missing from TCRdb's copy, which holds only in-frame ones; the method was immunoSEQ multiplex PCR. The table shows more than 85,000 clones, with roughly 90% occurring only once. Input material: peripheral blood. All receptors come from a man in his fifties or sixties with acute or convalescent COVID-19.

This chain links TRBV6-5 with TRBJ1-3; no firm D call. The CDR3 sequence is 13 residues long. Between the trimmed V and J ends, which lost 8 bases and 5 bases, there was a span of 13 bases. Germline CDR1 reads MNHEY; CDR2 reads SVGAGI. CDR3 in amino acids: CASRPMSRNTIYF. The DNA of the CDR3 is TGTGCCAGCCGCCCCATGTCTAGAAACACCATATATTTT.

The chain recombines TRBV24-1 with TRBJ2-7, with 7 bases identical to TRBD1. The trim removed 2 bases at V and 7 bases at J, leaving 10 bases unmatched. Germline V CDR1 and CDR2: KGHDR, SFDVKD. CDR3 length: 15 amino acids. CDR3 nucleotides: TGTGCCACCAGTGATTCAGGTCGAGGGACAGCAGAGCAGTACTTC. Amino acids: CATSDSGRGTAEQYF.

This clone was detected a few times. The same CDR3 also results from other DNA sequences found in this sample. The J gene is TRBJ1-2, the V gene TRBV28; D is ambiguous. Looked up from germline, CDR1 is MDHEN and CDR2 is SYDVKM. The CDR3 is made up of 11 amino acids. V gave up 4 bases and J gave up 5 bases, with 5 bases separating them. CDR3 sequence reads: CASSSLYGYTF. The CDR3 DNA reads as TGTGCCAGCAGTTCGTTGTATGGCTACACCTTC.

This chain uses TRBV6-5 with TRBJ2-7; 9 nucleotides match TRBD1. This CDR3 region has 14 residues. Germline V gives CDR1 MNHEY, CDR2 SVGAGI. V trimming: 6 bases; J trimming: 5 bases; junction bases outside the gene matches: 8. CDR3 in DNA: TGTGCCAGCAGGGGGGGACAGGGTTCGCACGAGCAGTACTTC. Amino acid sequence: CASRGGQGSHEQYF.

CDR3 region: CASSDRSRHEQYF. The CDR3 DNA reads TGTGCCAGCAGTGATCGTAGCCGTCACGAGCAGTACTTC. The V and J genes are TRBV2 and TRBJ2-7; D not resolved. Between the trimmed V and J ends, which lost 3 bases and 5 bases, there was a span of 11 bases. There are 13 residues in the CDR3. Looked up from germline, CDR1 is SNHLY and CDR2 is FYNNEI. The full variable domain, its missing parts supplied by reference TRBV2 and TRBJ2-7, is EPEVTQTPSHQVTQMGQEVILRCVPISNHLYFYWYRQILGQKVEFLVSFYNNEISEKSEIFDDQFSVERPDGSNFTLKIRSTKLEDSAMYFCASSDRSRHEQYFGPGTRLTVT.

The chain couples TRBV29-1 to TRBJ1-1, with 9 bases matching TRBD1. The CDR3 totals 13 residues. In germline, CDR1 is SQVTM, CDR2 ANQGSEA. Losses at the gene ends were 6 bases for V and 1 base for J; bases not matched to a gene: 3. The CDR3 is CSVAQGANTEAFF. In DNA, the CDR3 is TGCAGCGTCGCACAGGGGGCGAACACTGAAGCTTTCTTT.

The chain recombines TRBV7-2 with TRBJ1-3; TRBD1 aligns across 8 bases. The germline gives CDR1 SGHTA, CDR2 FQGNSA. The CDR3 length is 18 residues. V trimming: 2 bases; J trimming: 4 bases; junction bases outside the gene matches: 13. Here the CDR3 reads CASSLLAGGQGRGNTIYF. The CDR3 nucleotides are TGTGCCAGCAGCTTATTAGCAGGGGGCCAGGGGCGGGGAAACACCATATATTTT.

In nucleotides, the CDR3 is TGTGCCAGCAGCCCCGCGGGTAGCGGAAGCACAGATACGCAGTATTTT. Its protein product is CASSPAGSGSTDTQYF. The chain is built from TRBV7-2 and TRBJ2-3, with D possibly TRBD2 on 6 matching bases. Germline-derived CDR1 and CDR2 are SGHTA and FQGNSA. V was trimmed by 5 bases and J by 0 bases, leaving 15 bases between them. This CDR3 spans 16 amino acids.

The CDR3: CASSETGSYNEQFF. DNA for the CDR3: TGTGCCAGCTCAGAGACGGGATCCTACAATGAGCAGTTCTTC. The chain joins TRBV18 to TRBJ2-1; TRBD2 might be the D (5 bases). Trimming pared 5 bases from V and 1 base from J, leaving 9 bases between. CDR1 is KGHSH, CDR2 LQKENI, per germline. The CDR3 is 14 amino acids.

The V call is TRBV7-2, the J call TRBJ2-7; TRBD1 is a possible D gene (6 bases). The CDR3 covers 15 residues. The V end lost 2 bases, the J end lost 3 bases, and 14 bases lay between the germline ends. CDR1 SGHTA and CDR2 FQGNSA come from the germline V gene. CDR3 nucleotide sequence: TGTGCCAGCAGCTTATGGGGGCGCGGCGGCTACGAGCAGTACTTC. It translates to CASSLWGRGGYEQYF.

This sequence joins TRBV7-9 and TRBJ1-1; 7 nucleotides align to TRBD1. CDR1 and CDR2 (germline): SEHNR, FQNEAQ (reference sequence). The CDR3 length is 14 residues. With 5 bases clipped from V and 1 base from J, the junction kept 4 bases outside the gene matches. CDR3 nucleotides: TGTGCCAGCAGCGCGACAGGGACGAACACTGAAGCTTTCTTT. This codes for CASSATGTNTEAFF. Full variable domain (rest looked up from reference TRBV7-9 and TRBJ1-1): DTGVSQNPRHKITKRGQNVTFRCDPISEHNRLYWYRQTLGQGPEFLTYFQNEAQLEKSRLLSDRFSAERPKGSFSTLEIQRTEQGDSAMYLCASSATGTNTEAFFGQGTRLTVV.

The gene calls are TRBV6-6 and TRBJ2-7, with TRBD2 as a possible D gene (5 bases). V was trimmed by 2 bases and J by 2 bases, leaving 10 bases between them. Germline V gene data show CDR1 as MNHNY and CDR2 as SVGAGI (reference sequence). CDR3 length: 14 amino acids. The CDR3 loop is CASSYDLAPYEQYF. CDR3 DNA sequence: TGTGCCAGCAGTTACGATCTAGCCCCCTACGAGCAGTACTTC.

V usage is TRBV5-1 and J usage is TRBJ2-2, with 8 bases aligning to TRBD2. Trimming took 1 base from V and 4 from J; bases not matched to a gene: 12. Germline V gene lookup returns CDR1 SGHRS and CDR2 YFSETQ. The CDR3 has 18 amino acids. In DNA form, the CDR3 reads TGCGCCAGCAGCTTGACACTAGCGGCAATGTCGGGCACCGGGGAGCTGTTTTTT. It translates to CASSLTLAAMSGTGELFF.

V usage is TRBV5-6 and J usage is TRBJ1-5; D call uncertain. There are 15 residues in the CDR3. Germline CDR1 and CDR2: SGHDT and YYEEEE. V lost 4 bases and J 2 bases, leaving 13 bases between the germline ends. The CDR3 loop is CASSEYSMGNQPQHF. In DNA form, the CDR3 reads TGTGCCAGCAGCGAGTATAGCATGGGCAATCAGCCCCAGCATTTT.

The chain links TRBV30 to TRBJ2-1; D is possibly TRBD2 (5 bases). Per germline, CDR1 GTSNPN and CDR2 SVGIG (reference sequence). The length of the CDR3 is 12 residues. V was trimmed by 7 bases and J by 6 bases, leaving 13 bases between them. As DNA, the CDR3 is TGTGCCTCGGAACGGGGTACCAATGAGCAGTTCTTC. Amino acid sequence: CASERGTNEQFF.

This chain connects TRBV12-3 or TRBV12-4 to TRBJ2-7; D may be TRBD2 (5 bases). V lost 5 bases and J lost 2, with 7 bases in between. This CDR3 has 12 amino acids. The CDR3 loop is CASSTSPYEQYF. DNA for the CDR3: TGTGCCAGCAGTACTAGTCCCTACGAGCAGTACTTC.

The chain uses TRBV14 and TRBJ1-1, with D unresolved. V gave up 1 base and J gave up 8 bases, with 14 bases separating them. Germline assignment: CDR1 SGHDN and CDR2 FVKESK. This CDR3 is built from 14 residues. The CDR3 sequence: CASSQVGSGGEAFF. Here the CDR3 DNA reads TGTGCCAGCAGCCAAGTAGGATCAGGAGGGGAAGCTTTCTTT.

This clone was seen only once. The V and J genes are TRBV15 and TRBJ1-3; 11 bases fit TRBD1. The ends lost 6 bases at V and 4 bases at J; junction bases unmatched: 5. Germline V gene data show CDR1 as LNHNV and CDR2 as YYDKDF (reference sequence). This CDR3 is built from 15 residues. The CDR3 coding sequence is TGTGCCACCAGAGGACAGGGGGCGCGGGGAAACACCATATATTTT. Translated: CATRGQGARGNTIYF.

The chain employs TRBV20-1 and TRBJ1-1; 8 bases fit TRBD1. CDR1 is DFQATT, CDR2 SNEGSKA, per germline (reference sequence). V lost 3 bases, J lost 4 bases, and 7 bases stayed unmatched. CDR3 size: 14 residues. CDR3 loop: CSASGPTGGTEAFF. CDR3 nucleotides: TGCAGTGCTAGTGGGCCTACAGGGGGCACTGAAGCTTTCTTT.

The chain employs TRBV18 and TRBJ1-6, with 7 bases aligning to TRBD1. Germline V CDR1 and CDR2: KGHSH, LQKENI. The J segment lost 9 bases and the V segment lost 1 base, leaving 12 bases of the junction unmatched. The CDR3 has 17 amino acids. The CDR3, as DNA: TGTGCCAGCTCACCACGCTTCGACAGGGTGGACGTTTCACCCCTCCACTTT. Its protein is CASSPRFDRVDVSPLHF.

V usage is TRBV2 and J usage is TRBJ2-7; D perhaps matches TRBD2 (7 bases). The CDR3 loop spans 17 amino acids. In germline, CDR1 is SNHLY, CDR2 FYNNEI. V was trimmed by 1 base and J by 5 bases, leaving 21 bases between them. The CDR3 sequence is CASSEVPWGAGEDEQYF. The CDR3 nucleotides are TGTGCCAGCAGTGAAGTCCCCTGGGGGGCGGGAGAGGACGAGCAGTACTTC.

The V gene is TRBV23-1, the J gene TRBJ2-5, with 9 bases that match TRBD2. TRBV23-1 is flagged as an ORF with uncertain function. This CDR3 region has 15 residues. J was trimmed by 4 bases and V by 6 bases; bases with no gene match: 9. DNA of the CDR3: TGCGCCAGCAGGTTAGCGGGAGATTGGCGAGAGACCCAGTACTTC. Amino acids: CASRLAGDWRETQYF.

The chain uses TRBV27 and TRBJ2-7; 7 bases agree with TRBD1. This CDR3 has 14 amino acids. Germline V gives CDR1 MNHEY, CDR2 SMNVEV (reference sequence). V lost 5 bases to trimming and J lost 3 bases; unmatched junction nucleotides: 7. The CDR3 DNA reads TGTGCCAGCAGTGCGTGGGACAGTTACTACGAGCAGTACTTC. It encodes CASSAWDSYYEQYF.

The J gene is TRBJ2-1, the V gene TRBV6-4; possibly TRBD2 for D (6 bases). Germline assignment: CDR1 MRHNA and CDR2 SNTAGT. The CDR3 has 13 amino acids. With 2 bases removed from V and 10 bases from J, the gap between germline ends came to 12 bases. The CDR3 loop reads CASSDQPLAEQFF. As DNA, the CDR3 is TGTGCCAGCAGTGACCAGCCTCTAGCGGAGCAGTTCTTC.

The V call is TRBV28, the J call TRBJ2-1; 12 bases are shared with TRBD1. CDR1 and CDR2 from the germline V gene are MDHEN and SYDVKM. Trimming at V came to 7 bases and at J to 9 bases, leaving 4 bases not matched to a gene. The CDR3 is 13 amino acids. DNA for the CDR3: TGTGCCAGCAAAGGGACAGGGGGCAGTGAGCAGTTCTTC. It specifies CASKGTGGSEQFF.

This clone turned up a few times. The chain recombines TRBV11-3 with TRBJ1-1; 9 bases agree with TRBD1. Per the germline V gene, CDR1 is SGHNT and CDR2 is YENEEA. The CDR3 has 13 amino acids. Trimming removed 4 bases from V and 10 bases from J; junction bases left unmatched: 7. In DNA, the CDR3 is TGTGCCAGCAGCTCCACAGGGGGCACATCAGCTTTCTTT. Its protein product is CASSSTGGTSAFF.

V is TRBV21-1 and J is TRBJ1-2; whether TRBD1, the table's D call, matches the DNA was not checked. TRBV21-1 is a listed pseudogene. The length of the CDR3 is 15 residues. This chain's CDR3 is CASSKEGGADYGYTF. The CDR3 nucleotides read TGTGCCAGCAGCAAAGAAGGGGGCGCTGACTATGGCTACACCTTC.

This CDR3 is CASSQEQGVGLAGVSIYEQYF. Written as DNA, the CDR3 is TGTGCCAGCAGCCAAGAACAGGGGGTGGGACTAGCGGGCGTTTCGATCTACGAGCAGTACTTC. J is TRBJ2-7 and V is TRBV4-2, with 12 bases matching TRBD2. From germline, CDR1 is LGHNA and CDR2 YNFKEQ. The CDR3 sequence is 21 residues long. V lost 0 bases, J lost 3 bases, and 18 bases stayed unmatched.

This CDR3 is CATSDLGGLQETQYF. CDR3 bases: TGTGCCACCAGTGATTTAGGGGGTTTACAAGAGACCCAGTACTTC. The chain recombines TRBV24-1 with TRBJ2-5, with D possibly TRBD1 on 6 matching bases. Looked up from germline, CDR1 is KGHDR and CDR2 is SFDVKD. The CDR3 has 15 amino acids. The V end was cut by 1 base, the J end by 2 bases, with 10 bases between.

This clone has only one observation. V gene TRBV10-3 combines with J gene TRBJ2-3, with 9 bases identical to TRBD1. V trimming: 3 bases; J trimming: 2 bases; junction bases outside the gene matches: 6. The CDR3 extends over 16 amino acids. Germline V gene data show CDR1 as ENHRY and CDR2 as SYGVKD. The CDR3 coding sequence is TGTGCCATCAGTGAAGGACAGGGGAAAATCACAGATACGCAGTATTTT. Amino acids: CAISEGQGKITDTQYF.

The chain is built from TRBV15 and TRBJ2-2, with a weak D call TRBD2 (5 bases). Trimming pared 0 bases from V and 2 bases from J, leaving 7 bases between. This CDR3 spans 15 amino acids. Germline CDR1 and CDR2: LNHNV and YYDKDF (reference sequence). The CDR3 protein is CATSRDTRNTGELFF. For the CDR3, the DNA is TGTGCCACCAGCAGAGATACTAGAAACACCGGGGAGCTGTTTTTT.